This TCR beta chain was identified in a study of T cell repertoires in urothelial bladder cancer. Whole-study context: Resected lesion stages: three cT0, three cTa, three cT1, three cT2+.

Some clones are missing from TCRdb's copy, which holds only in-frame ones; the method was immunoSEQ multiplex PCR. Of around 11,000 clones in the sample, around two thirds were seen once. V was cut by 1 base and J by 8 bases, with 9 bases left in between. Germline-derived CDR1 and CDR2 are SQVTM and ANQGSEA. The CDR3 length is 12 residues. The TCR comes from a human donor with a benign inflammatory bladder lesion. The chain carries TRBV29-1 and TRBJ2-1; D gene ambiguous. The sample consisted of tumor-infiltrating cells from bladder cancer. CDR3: CSVEAAQDEQFF. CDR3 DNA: TGCAGCGTTGAAGCGGCCCAGGATGAGCAGTTCTTC.